This TCR beta chain comes out of a study of CD4 T cells in relation to SARS-CoV-2 and coronaviruses. In the study overall: PBMCs were cultured with antigen for nine to ten days before TCR beta sequencing.

Turning to this clone: No antigen is known for it.

Germline V CDR1 and CDR2: WNHNN, SYGVQD (reference sequence). V shed 3 bases, J shed 5 bases, and the junction held 6 bases outside the gene matches. The CDR3 length is 15 residues. Produced via immunoSEQ multiplex PCR; TCRdb's table is partial and in-frame only. The table has fewer than 35,000 clones, around 76% seen once. This chain links TRBV10-1 with TRBJ2-5; 10 bases map to TRBD2. The material sequenced was memory CD4+ T cells from PBMCs, cultured in vitro. The receptor was isolated from an adult with COVID-19. In DNA form, the CDR3 reads TGCGCCAGCAGTGAAACGGCTAGCGGGAGTGAGACCCAGTACTTC. As protein: CASSETASGSETQYF.